This T cell receptor beta chain is from a study of cytomegalovirus exposure and HLA in healthy donors. The CDR3 covers 14 residues. Trimming stripped 0 bases from V and 6 bases from J, with 13 bases between. The germline gives CDR1 SGHTS, CDR2 YDEGEE. PCR primers comprised 60 Vbeta and 13 Jbeta primers. The data were produced by immunoSEQ multiplex PCR, yet TCRdb's version contains in-frame clones alone and is incomplete. The data show 150,000 to 200,000 clones, roughly 85% seen once. The TCR originated in a middle-aged man in good health and CMV-seropositive. V and J are TRBV5-8 and TRBJ2-7; tentative D call: TRBD2 (6 bases). Material: PBMCs. CDR3 in amino acids: CASSLAGEGCEQYF. The CDR3 DNA is TGTGCCAGCAGCTTGGCGGGGGAAGGCTGCGAGCAGTACTTC.